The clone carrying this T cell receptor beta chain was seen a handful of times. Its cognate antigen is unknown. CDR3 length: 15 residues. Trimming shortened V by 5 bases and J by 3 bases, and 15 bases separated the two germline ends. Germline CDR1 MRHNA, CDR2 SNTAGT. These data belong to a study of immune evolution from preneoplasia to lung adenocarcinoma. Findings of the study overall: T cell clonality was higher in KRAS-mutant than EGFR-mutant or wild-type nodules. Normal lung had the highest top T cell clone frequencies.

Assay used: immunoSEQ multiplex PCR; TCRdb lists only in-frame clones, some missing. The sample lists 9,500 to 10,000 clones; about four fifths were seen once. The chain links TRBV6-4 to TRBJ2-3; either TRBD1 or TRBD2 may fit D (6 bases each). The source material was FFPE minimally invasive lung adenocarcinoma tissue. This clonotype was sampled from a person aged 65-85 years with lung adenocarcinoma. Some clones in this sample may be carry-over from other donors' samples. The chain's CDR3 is CASSLTGAKTDTQYF. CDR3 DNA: TGTGCCAGCAGTTTAACGGGGGCCAAAACAGATACGCAGTATTTT.